The text below deals with one TCR beta chain. The antigen remains unidentified. The data originate from a study of graft-versus-host responses after intestinal transplantation. Study at large: Among the recipients, all got anti-thymocyte globulin induction and then tacrolimus and steroids for approximately 3 years.

This CDR3 region has 15 residues. The germline gives CDR1 MDHEN, CDR2 SYDVKM. V dropped 2 bases and J dropped 2 bases, with 10 bases sitting between them. The assay was immunoSEQ multiplex PCR, and TCRdb's table has in-frame clones only and misses some. In the table there are under 150,000 clones, roughly 93% of which are singletons. The specimen comprised unstimulated CD4+ T cells sorted from spleen or lymph node cells, sampled before intestinal transplant. The sequence derives from a human donor who received an intestinal transplant. The V and J genes are TRBV28 and TRBJ1-5, with D possibly being TRBD1 (6 bases). The CDR3 is CASSLRGYGNQPQHF. CDR3 nucleotide sequence: TGTGCCAGCAGTTTAAGGGGGTATGGCAATCAGCCCCAGCATTTT.